These T cell receptor beta chains were read from a single sample in a study of siplizumab effects on memory and regulatory T cells. Sequencing used immunoSEQ multiplex PCR; TCRdb keeps in-frame clones, though not all of them. Here the sample spans 92,000 or so clones, 75% to 90% being singletons. Material for sequencing was CD4+ T cells sorted from blood. The receptors here all came from a human donor in good health. Each CDR3 is given with its conserved first and last residue. The order of the fields is V gene, D gene, J gene, clone size, CDR3 protein, CDR3 DNA. D genes are given only for firm matches. A clone size is listed for some rows: how often the clone was seen (once, few, many), or a class if it is expanded.

>TRBV27|TRBD1|TRBJ2-1|.
CASSLSTGGNEQFF
TGTGCCAGCAGTTTATCAACAGGGGGCAATGAGCAGTTCTTC
>TRBV18|.|TRBJ2-7|few
CASSSGPGQYF
TGTGCCAGCTCATCGGGACCTGGGCAGTACTTC
>TRBV29-1|.|TRBJ1-2|once
CSVNLGAYGYTF
TGCAGCGTTAATCTTGGGGCCTATGGCTACACCTTC
>TRBV29-1|TRBD1|TRBJ1-1|.
CSASGTGGADTEAFF
TGCAGCGCCTCCGGGACAGGGGGCGCGGACACTGAAGCTTTCTTT
>TRBV5-1|TRBD2|TRBJ2-1|.
CASAFLGGSIHEQFF
TGCGCCAGTGCTTTCCTCGGCGGGAGTATCCATGAGCAGTTCTTC
>TRBV7-9|.|TRBJ1-4|.
CASSLNPNPRSNEKLFF
TGTGCCAGCAGCTTAAACCCGAACCCCAGGTCAAATGAAAAACTGTTTTTT
>TRBV5-8|TRBD2|TRBJ2-7|.
CASSLWTSGSPTVREQYF
TGTGCCAGCAGCTTGTGGACTAGCGGGAGCCCCACAGTGAGGGAGCAGTACTTC
>TRBV5-6|.|TRBJ1-5|once
CASSFRGSGNQPQHF
TGTGCCAGCAGCTTCCGAGGCTCAGGCAATCAGCCCCAGCATTTT
>TRBV6-5|.|TRBJ1-1|.
CASSYQGNTEAFF
TGTGCCAGCAGTTACCAGGGGAACACTGAAGCTTTCTTT
>TRBV18|.|TRBJ1-1|.
CASSPGNTEAFF
TGTGCCAGCTCCCCAGGGAACACTGAAGCTTTCTTT
>TRBV19|TRBD2|TRBJ2-7|.
CASSLAGGRNYEQYF
TGTGCCAGTAGTCTAGCGGGAGGCCGAAACTACGAGCAGTACTTC
>TRBV19|TRBD1|TRBJ2-1|.
CASSIDSTGDEQFF
TGTGCCAGTAGTATAGACTCGACAGGGGATGAGCAGTTCTTC
>TRBV5-4|.|TRBJ2-1|.
CASSWKGRASVDEQFF
TGTGCCAGCAGCTGGAAGGGGCGGGCGTCTGTCGATGAGCAGTTCTTC
>TRBV7-3|TRBD2|TRBJ2-1|.
CASSLMVGGRAYNEQFF
TGTGCCAGCAGCTTAATGGTTGGCGGGAGGGCCTACAATGAGCAGTTCTTC
>TRBV5-1|.|TRBJ1-1|few
CASSFSGTNTEAFF
TGCGCCAGCAGCTTTTCGGGGACGAACACTGAAGCTTTCTTT
>TRBV6-6|TRBD2|TRBJ2-7|.
CASLASGSSYEQYF
TGTGCCAGCCTAGCTAGCGGGAGCTCCTACGAGCAGTACTTC
>TRBV18|.|TRBJ2-1|.
CASSPPSKRNNEQFF
TGTGCCAGCTCACCCCCTTCTAAAAGGAACAATGAGCAGTTCTTC
>TRBV19|.|TRBJ1-3|.
CASSSLGLNTIYF
TGTGCCAGTAGCTCTTTAGGTTTGAACACCATATATTTT
>TRBV7-7|TRBD2|TRBJ2-5|.
CASSSASGRKAREIQYF
TGTGCTAGCAGCTCCGCTAGCGGGAGAAAGGCTCGGGAGATCCAGTACTTC
>TRBV30|TRBD1|TRBJ2-4|.
CAWSVRQGTKNIQYF
TGTGCCTGGAGTGTGAGACAGGGGACCAAAAACATTCAGTACTTC
>TRBV27|.|TRBJ2-1|.
CASSLGTSLPVEQFF
TGTGCCAGCAGTTTGGGTACTAGCCTTCCCGTCGAGCAGTTCTTC
>TRBV14|TRBD2|TRBJ2-2|few
CASSQDPGGTGELFF
TGTGCCAGCAGCCAAGATCCGGGAGGCACCGGGGAGCTGTTTTTT
>TRBV2|.|TRBJ1-2|.
CASSEDRGLAFYTF
TGTGCCAGCAGTGAAGATAGAGGCTTAGCTTTCTACACCTTC
>TRBV7-3|.|TRBJ2-7|once
CASSLDRGTSYEQYF
TGTGCCAGCAGCTTAGATCGAGGGACTTCCTACGAGCAGTACTTC
>TRBV9|.|TRBJ2-3|.
CASSERAGTDTQYF
TGTGCCAGCAGCGAAAGGGCGGGCACAGATACGCAGTATTTT
>TRBV15|.|TRBJ1-4|.
CATSRDRGSEKKLFF
TGTGCCACCAGCAGAGATCGGGGGAGCGAGAAAAAACTGTTTTTT